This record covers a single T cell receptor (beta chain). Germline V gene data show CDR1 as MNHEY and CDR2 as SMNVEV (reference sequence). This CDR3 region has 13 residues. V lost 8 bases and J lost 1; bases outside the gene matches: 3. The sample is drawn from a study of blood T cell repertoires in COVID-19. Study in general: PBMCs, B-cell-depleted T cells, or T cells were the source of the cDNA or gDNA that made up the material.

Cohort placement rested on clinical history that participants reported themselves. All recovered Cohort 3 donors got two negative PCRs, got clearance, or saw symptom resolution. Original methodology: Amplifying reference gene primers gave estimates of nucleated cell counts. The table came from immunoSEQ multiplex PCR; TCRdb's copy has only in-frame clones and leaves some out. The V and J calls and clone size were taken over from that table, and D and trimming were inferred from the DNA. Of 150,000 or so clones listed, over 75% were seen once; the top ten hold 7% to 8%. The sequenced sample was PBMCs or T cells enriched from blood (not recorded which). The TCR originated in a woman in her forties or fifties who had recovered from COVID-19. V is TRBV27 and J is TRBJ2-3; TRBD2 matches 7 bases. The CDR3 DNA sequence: TGTGCCAGCCGGGCGGGAGGCACAGATACGCAGTATTTT. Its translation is CASRAGGTDTQYF.